Presented here are 9 T cell receptor beta chains from one specimen sequenced in a study of cytomegalovirus exposure and HLA in healthy donors. The PCR made use of 60 Vbeta and 13 Jbeta primers. Using immunoSEQ multiplex PCR, the repertoire was profiled, and TCRdb retains in-frame clones only, with some absent. The sample has around 150,000 clones; about four fifths are singletons. Sample: PBMCs. The source of these receptors is a human donor in good health.

The chain carries TRBV5-1 and TRBJ2-1; the D gene is possibly TRBD2 (5 bases). CDR1 SGHRS and CDR2 YFSETQ come from the germline V gene. V lost 4 bases and J 9 bases, leaving 14 bases between the germline ends. CDR3 length equals 13 residues. The CDR3 sequence is CASSHSFGGEQFF. As DNA, the CDR3 is TGCGCCAGCAGCCACAGCTTTGGAGGTGAGCAGTTCTTC.

The V gene is TRBV5-8, the J gene TRBJ1-5; D gene ambiguous. With 5 bases removed from V and 6 bases from J, the gap between germline ends came to 9 bases. Germline CDR1 SGHTS, CDR2 YDEGEE. This CDR3 is built from 12 residues. In DNA, the CDR3 is TGTGCCAGCAGACCGCGGAGTCAGCCCCAGCATTTT. Protein sequence: CASRPRSQPQHF.

The rearrangement links TRBV19 to TRBJ1-5, with D hard to call. The CDR3 spans 11 residues. V dropped 9 bases and J dropped 11 bases, with 14 bases sitting between them. Germline CDR1 reads LNHDA; CDR2 reads SQIVND (reference sequence). CDR3 nucleotides: TGTGCCAGCGACGCGTCCGGGGCCCAGCATTTT. This gives the protein CASDASGAQHF.

The V gene is TRBV10-2, the J gene TRBJ2-1; D unclear. The ends were cut back, 7 bases at V and 4 bases at J, with 14 bases in the middle. CDR3 size: 14 residues. Germline V gene sequence: CDR1 WSHSY, CDR2 SAAADI. The chain's CDR3 is CASNQNSLYNEQFF. For the CDR3, the DNA is TGCGCCAGCAATCAGAACAGTCTTTACAATGAGCAGTTCTTC.

As to this clone: Other DNA sequences in the sample encode the same CDR3. The rearrangement uses TRBV5-1 and TRBJ2-5; 8 bases map to TRBD2. The trim removed 2 bases at V and 2 bases at J, leaving 5 bases unmatched. Germline V gene sequence: CDR1 SGHRS, CDR2 YFSETQ. This CDR3 has 15 amino acids. CDR3: CASSLSSGRQETQYF. In DNA form, the CDR3 reads TGCGCCAGCAGCTTATCCAGCGGGAGACAAGAGACCCAGTACTTC.

This clone has a handful of counts. The V call is TRBV5-1, the J call TRBJ2-7; TRBD1 matches 9 bases. V was clipped by 0 bases and J by 3 bases; unmatched bases: 1. The CDR3 is 14 amino acids. CDR1 is SGHRS and CDR2 is YFSETQ in the germline V gene. DNA of the CDR3: TGCGCCAGCAGCTTGGGGACAGGGGTCTACGAGCAGTACTTC. It encodes CASSLGTGVYEQYF.

This chain links TRBV7-6 with TRBJ1-3; D unclear. The CDR3 extends over 15 amino acids. Per germline, CDR1 SGHVS and CDR2 FNYEAQ. V lost 5 bases, J lost 6 bases, and 17 bases lay in between. CDR3 protein: CASSPRGNLENTIYF. CDR3 in DNA: TGTGCCAGCAGCCCGCGGGGTAACCTCGAAAACACCATATATTTT. The full variable domain, completed using reference TRBV7-6 and TRBJ1-3, is GAGVSQSPRYKVTKRGQDVALRCDPISGHVSLYWYRQALGQGPEFLTYFNYEAQQDKSGLPNDRFSAERPEGSISTLTIQRTEQRDSAMYRCASSPRGNLENTIYFGEGSWLTVV.

The V call is TRBV5-4, the J call TRBJ1-1, with a tentative D call TRBD1 (5 bases). Germline V gene lookup returns CDR1 SGHNT and CDR2 YYREEE (reference sequence). The CDR3 covers 13 residues. V dropped 1 base and J dropped 4 bases, with 8 bases sitting between them. CDR3 in amino acids: CASSLFGGTEAFF. The CDR3 bases are TGTGCCAGCAGCTTGTTCGGGGGCACTGAAGCTTTCTTT. The whole variable domain, filled in from reference TRBV5-4 and TRBJ1-1, reads ETGVTQSPTHLIKTRGQQVTLRCSSQSGHNTVSWYQQALGQGPQFIFQYYREEENGRGNFPPRFSGLQFPNYSSELNVNALELDDSALYLCASSLFGGTEAFFGQGTRLTVV.

Concerning this clone itself: At the DNA level, this CDR3 is encoded by other sequences in the same sample as well. The chain employs TRBV27 and TRBJ2-1, with TRBD1 as a possible D gene (5 bases). V dropped 2 bases and J dropped 1 base, with 9 bases sitting between them. CDR1 and CDR2 (germline): MNHEY, SMNVEV (reference sequence). CDR3 size: 15 residues. The CDR3 loop is CASSLRGGSYNEQFF. The CDR3 region has the DNA TGTGCCAGCAGTTTAAGGGGCGGATCCTACAATGAGCAGTTCTTC.